This T cell receptor (beta chain) emerged from a study of response to subunit inactivated influenza vaccine. This clonotype was detected a few times. What it binds is unknown. Study-wide findings and caveats: Authors suggested few new T cells are recruited by each seasonal influenza vaccination.

CDR3 length: 13 residues. CDR1 is SEHNR, CDR2 FQNEAQ, per germline (reference sequence). Deletions cut 5 bases from V and 10 bases from J, with 12 bases between. TCRdb recomputed calls from the RT-PCR reads with MiXCR, one row per CDR3 protein. Of 550,000 to 650,000 distinct CDR3 sequences listed, roughly 12% are singletons. The receptor's source is a middle-aged man who received an inactivated influenza vaccine. The sequences come from PBMCs from blood, collected on the day of vaccination. The chain employs TRBV7-9 and TRBJ1-6; D is possibly TRBD1 (5 bases). CDR3 protein: CASSSNQGSPLHF. The CDR3 nucleotides read TGTGCCAGCAGCAGCAACCAGGGCTCACCCCTCCACTTT.